This T cell receptor beta chain was found in a study of T cells expressing NK-cell markers. Study overall: In sorted CD3+CD56+NKG2C+, CD3+CD56+NKG2C- and CD3+CD56-NKG2C+ T cells, TCR beta repertoires were obtained. Seven sequenced donors out of eight were HCMV-seropositive, one seronegative.

Study-level findings and limits: What remained unclear was the HCMV specificity of expanded NKG2C+ T cell clones. Also leading the CD3+CD56-NKG2C+ fraction in a handful of donors were these clonotypes.

This CDR3 comprises 11 residues. Per the germline V gene, CDR1 is SQVTM and CDR2 is ANQGSEA. With regard to this clonotype: Its target is unknown.

Using the 5' RACE reads, TCRdb records one entry per CDR3 protein without DNA. The sample table sets out about 550,000 distinct CDR3 sequences. The chain couples TRBV29-1 to TRBJ1-1. The sequencing input was blood T cells: a sorted CD56 or NKG2C T cell subset, CD4+ or CD8+ T cells, or bulk PBMC T cells (not recorded which). The TCR was taken from a man younger than 35 in good health. The CDR3 is CSGQVHTEAFF.